The sequence of this TCR beta chain was determined in a study of shared clonotypes between healthy human individuals. Study-level background: CD4 naive cells filled three plates per donor, CD4 memory three, CD8 naive two and CD8 memory one. Whole-study results and caveats: Around 5.3% of naive CD4 clonotypes were shared across four donors. Only blood samples were collected, and tissue repertoires likely differ.

CD45RO+ cells joined CCR7-negative CD45RA+ TemRA cells to form CD8 memory. This CDR3 comprises 15 residues. The V gene lost 6 bases and the J gene lost 4 bases, with 19 bases spanning the gap. Germline V lookup: CDR1 SNHLY, CDR2 FYNNEI. TCRdb's copy holds only in-frame clones and misses some; the assay was immunoSEQ multiplex PCR. The sample has roughly 700,000 clones, 90% seen once. For this clone: What it recognizes is unknown.

The source is a man aged 18-30 years in good health. Some clones in this sample may be carry-over from other donors' samples. The chain has TRBV2 and TRBJ2-7; D possibly corresponds to TRBD1 (6 bases). What was sequenced was memory CD8+ T cells from PBMCs. The subset denotes: CD45RO+ cells pooled with CCR7-negative TemRA cells. This chain's CDR3 is CASRRTPGHQYEQYF. CDR3 DNA sequence: TGTGCCAGCAGGAGAACCCCGGGACACCAATACGAGCAGTACTTC.